The entry below gives a single T cell receptor (beta chain) sequence along with its context. A read error may account for a junction end that differs from germline. These data come from a study of memory CD4+ T cells and cytomegalovirus serostatus. About the research overall: This sample comes from healthy Belgian adults, several CMV seropositive, approximately 25 seronegative.

The CDR3 runs to 20 residues. Germline values: CDR1 SSHAT, CDR2 FNYEAQ (reference sequence). Single viable CD3+CD4+CD8-CD45RO+ cells were sorted as the memory CD4+ T cells. Serostatus was set by detecting CMV pp150, pp28, p38, p52 IgG. Original data processing: Out-of-frame sequences were removed, leaving 2,204,828 distinct TCRbeta sequences. The assay was immunoSEQ multiplex PCR, and TCRdb's table has in-frame clones only and misses some. V and J calls plus clone size are reproduced from that table; the DNA served to infer D and trimming. The data show approximately 51,000 clones, around 70% seen once.

The rearrangement uses TRBV7-7 and TRBJ1-1; perhaps TRBD1 as D (5 bases). The source is an adult in good health and CMV-seropositive. The source material was memory CD4+ T cells from blood. The CDR3 DNA sequence: TGTGCTAGCAGCTTAGATGGCTCCCGGGGCCGTCGGATGATGAACACTGAAGCTTTCTTT. Translating it yields CASSLDGSRGRRMMNTEAFF.